Below, one T cell receptor beta chain is given with its context. Germline assignment: CDR1 SNHLY and CDR2 FYNNEI. The CDR3 is made up of 15 amino acids. Trimming took 7 bases from V and 4 from J; bases not matched to a gene: 4. The data are from a study of blood T cell repertoires in COVID-19. Looking at the study overall: Some COVID-19 samples were acute and others convalescent; all came from the United States, Italy and Spain. T cells, B-cell-depleted T cells, or PBMCs supplied cDNA or gDNA.

Original analysis: Amplified reference gene primers provided the basis for estimating nucleated cell counts. TCRdb's copy holds only in-frame clones and misses some; the assay was immunoSEQ multiplex PCR. From that table come the V and J calls and clone size; the DNA was used to work out D and trimming. This sample yields approximately 190,000 clones, of which 75% to 90% are seen a single time; roughly 6.1% belongs to the top ten. This receptor was identified in a woman aged 40 to 50 with acute or convalescent COVID-19. The sample was peripheral blood. The chain employs TRBV2 and TRBJ2-1, with TRBD2 identical over 13 bases. CDR3 amino acids: CASIRGLAGYNEQFF. Written as DNA, the CDR3 is TGTGCCAGCATCCGGGGACTAGCGGGGTACAATGAGCAGTTCTTC.